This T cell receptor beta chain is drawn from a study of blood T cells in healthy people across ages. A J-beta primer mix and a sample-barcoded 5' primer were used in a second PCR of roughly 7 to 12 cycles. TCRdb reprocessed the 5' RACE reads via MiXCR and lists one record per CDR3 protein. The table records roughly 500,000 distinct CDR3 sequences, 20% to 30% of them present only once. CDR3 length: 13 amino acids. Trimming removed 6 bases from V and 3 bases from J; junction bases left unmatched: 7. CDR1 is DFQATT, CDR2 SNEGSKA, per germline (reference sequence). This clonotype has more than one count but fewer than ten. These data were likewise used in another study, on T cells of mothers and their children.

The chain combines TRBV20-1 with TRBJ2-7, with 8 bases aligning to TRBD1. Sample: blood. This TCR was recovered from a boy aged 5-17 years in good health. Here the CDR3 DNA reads TGCAGTGCAGAATGGACAGGGCTCTACGAGCAGTACTTC. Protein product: CSAEWTGLYEQYF.